This T cell receptor beta chain was documented in a study of blood T cells in healthy people across ages. Next came a second PCR, run for roughly 6 to 11 cycles, which used a sample-barcoded 5' primer along with a J-beta primer mix. One entry per CDR3 protein, called by TCRdb with MiXCR from the 5' RACE reads. The table includes 550,000 to 750,000 distinct CDR3 sequences, under 25% detected once. As concerns this clonotype: Its antigen is not identified.

Whole-study results and caveats: Age brought a roughly linear fall in TCR beta diversity measured per million T cells.

This CDR3 is 13 amino acids long. Per germline, CDR1 KGHSH and CDR2 LQKENI. V lost 2 bases and J lost 11, with 13 bases in between. The specimen sequenced was blood. V and J are TRBV18 and TRBJ2-4, with unresolved D. This receptor was taken from a man between 65 and 85 years old in good health. CDR3 in amino acids: CASSPTDGNLQYF. CDR3 nucleotide sequence: TGTGCCAGCTCACCAACGGACGGTAACCTTCAGTACTTC.